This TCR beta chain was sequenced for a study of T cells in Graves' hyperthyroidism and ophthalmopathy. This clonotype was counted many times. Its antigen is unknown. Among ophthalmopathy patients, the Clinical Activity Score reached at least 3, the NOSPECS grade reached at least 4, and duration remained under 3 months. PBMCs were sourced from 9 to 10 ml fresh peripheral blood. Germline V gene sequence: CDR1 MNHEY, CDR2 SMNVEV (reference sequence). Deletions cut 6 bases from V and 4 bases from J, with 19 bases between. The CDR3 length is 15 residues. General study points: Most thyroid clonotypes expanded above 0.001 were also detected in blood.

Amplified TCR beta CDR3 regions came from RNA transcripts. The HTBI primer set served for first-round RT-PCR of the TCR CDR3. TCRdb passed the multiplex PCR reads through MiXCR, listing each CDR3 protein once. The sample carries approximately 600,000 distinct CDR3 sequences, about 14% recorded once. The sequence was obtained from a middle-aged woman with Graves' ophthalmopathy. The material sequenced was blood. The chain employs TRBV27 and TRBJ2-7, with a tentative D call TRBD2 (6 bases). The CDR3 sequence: CASRSGQRTSYEQYF. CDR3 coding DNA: TGTGCCAGCAGAAGCGGGCAACGAACCTCTTACGAGCAGTACTTC.